Below, 29 T cell receptor beta chains from the same sample are listed, as sequenced in a study of T cell responses to AZD1222 COVID-19 vaccine. Here immunoSEQ multiplex PCR was the method, and the copy in TCRdb shows in-frame clones only, minus some. The sample lists 100,000 to 150,000 clones, 90% occurring once. The material was peripheral blood, obtained on day 0 of AZD1222 vaccination. These receptors were obtained from an adult in good health.

CDR3 DNA: TGTGCCAGCAGCGGCAAGGATGGCTACACCTTC. Residues: CASSGKDGYTF. This chain connects TRBV11-2 to TRBJ1-2; no clear D gene. Trimming stripped 5 bases from V and 6 bases from J, with 7 bases between. CDR3 length: 11 residues. CDR1 SGHAT and CDR2 FQNNGV come from the germline V gene.

V and J are TRBV10-2 and TRBJ2-7; D not resolved. The V end was cut by 3 bases, the J end by 0 bases, with 3 bases between. Per germline, CDR1 WSHSY and CDR2 SAAADI. The CDR3 is made up of 12 amino acids. This CDR3 is CASSDGSYEQYF. The CDR3 DNA sequence: TGCGCCAGCAGTGACGGCTCCTACGAGCAGTACTTC.

The chain recombines TRBV19 with TRBJ1-5, with D hard to call. Germline assignment: CDR1 LNHDA and CDR2 SQIVND (reference sequence). Deletions cut 2 bases from V and 6 bases from J, with 11 bases between. CDR3 length: 14 amino acids. The CDR3 DNA reads TGTGCCAGTAGTATAACAGTCCGTGGTCAGCCCCAGCATTTT. Its protein is CASSITVRGQPQHF. The full variable domain, in which reference TRBV19 and TRBJ1-5 provide the parts outside the CDR3, is DGGITQSPKYLFRKEGQNVTLSCEQNLNHDAMYWYRQDPGQGLRLIYYSQIVNDFQKGDIAEGYSVSREKKESFPLTVTSAQKNPTAFYLCASSITVRGQPQHFGDGTRLSIL.

The CDR3 here is CASEDGPGSGNTIYF. In nucleotides, the CDR3 is TGTGCCAGCGAGGACGGGCCGGGGTCCGGAAACACCATATATTTT. The J gene is TRBJ1-3, the V gene TRBV6-5; D is unresolved. Germline CDR1 reads MNHEY; CDR2 reads SVGAGI. The CDR3 sequence is 15 residues long. Trimming cost V 8 bases and J 4 bases, with 18 bases left between them.

The J gene is TRBJ2-5, the V gene TRBV7-3, with unresolved D. Germline CDR1 and CDR2: SGHTA and FQGTGA. Between the trimmed V and J ends, which lost 5 bases and 7 bases, there was a span of 14 bases. This CDR3 has 13 amino acids. The CDR3 loop reads CASSHGEQSTQYF. In DNA form, the CDR3 reads TGTGCCAGCAGCCATGGCGAACAATCGACCCAGTACTTC.

The chain has TRBV7-8 and TRBJ2-7; the D gene is possibly TRBD1 (6 bases). The V and J ends lost 5 bases and 0 bases respectively, with 14 bases between them. This CDR3 has 15 amino acids. Germline V lookup: CDR1 SGHVS, CDR2 FQNEAQ. The CDR3 spells CASSPTQGSSYEQYF. Written as DNA, the CDR3 is TGTGCCAGCAGCCCGACGCAGGGGAGCTCCTACGAGCAGTACTTC. Based on the CDR3 plus reference TRBV7-8 and TRBJ2-7, the full variable domain is GAGVSQSPRYKVAKRGQDVALRCDPISGHVSLFWYQQALGQGPEFLTYFQNEAQLDKSGLPSDRFFAERPEGSVSTLKIQRTQQEDSAVYLCASSPTQGSSYEQYFGPGTRLTVT.

This chain joins TRBV12-3 or TRBV12-4 and TRBJ2-5; D remains ambiguous. The CDR3 consists of 13 residues. V lost 3 bases, J lost 0 bases, and 5 bases lay in between. The CDR3 bases are TGTGCCAGCAGTTTGATGAACCAAGAGACCCAGTACTTC. The encoded protein is CASSLMNQETQYF.

The chain has TRBV5-6 and TRBJ2-5; the D call may be TRBD1 or TRBD2 (6 bases each). The CDR3 loop spans 15 amino acids. V was cut by 5 bases and J by 5 bases, with 19 bases left in between. Germline V gene lookup returns CDR1 SGHDT and CDR2 YYEEEE. The CDR3 bases are TGTGCCAGCAGTCGACAGGCGGGGCTCCGGGAGACCCAGTACTTC. Amino acids: CASSRQAGLRETQYF.

This rearrangement joins TRBV25-1 to TRBJ1-4, with D maybe TRBD1 (5 bases). Trimming shortened V by 2 bases and J by 8 bases, and 15 bases separated the two germline ends. The CDR3 is 15 residues long. Germline V CDR1 and CDR2: MGHDK, SYGVNS. This CDR3 reads CASSEPSQGWEKLFF. The DNA of the CDR3 is TGTGCCAGCAGTGAACCATCGCAGGGATGGGAAAAACTGTTTTTT.

The chain carries TRBV5-8 and TRBJ2-5; D ambiguous. Trimming removed 2 bases at V and 7 bases at J, with 12 bases between. The CDR3 loop spans 13 amino acids. Per the germline V gene, CDR1 is SGHTS and CDR2 is YDEGEE. CDR3 in DNA: TGTGCCAGCAGCTTTATAATGAAAGGGACCCAGTACTTC. Amino acids: CASSFIMKGTQYF.

The chain joins TRBV18 to TRBJ2-5; D is ambiguous. The CDR3 loop spans 15 amino acids. Germline lookup yields CDR1 KGHSH and CDR2 LQKENI. The V gene lost 1 base and the J gene lost 2 bases, with 11 bases spanning the gap. The CDR3 DNA follows: TGTGCCAGCTCACCACTACACGGCCCGCAAGAGACCCAGTACTTC. It is translated as CASSPLHGPQETQYF.

The rearrangement joins TRBV5-1 to TRBJ2-7; D is unclear. Germline CDR1 reads SGHRS; CDR2 reads YFSETQ. This CDR3 contains 13 residues. The ends were cut back, 0 bases at V and 3 bases at J, with 7 bases in the middle. Here the CDR3 DNA reads TGCGCCAGCAGCTTGGCCGCCAGCTACGAGCAGTACTTC. Translating gives CASSLAASYEQYF.

This chain joins TRBV29-1 and TRBJ2-7; TRBD1 aligns across 8 bases. This CDR3 is 13 amino acids long. V dropped 4 bases and J dropped 2; count of bases not matched to a gene: 4. Germline V gene sequence: CDR1 SQVTM, CDR2 ANQGSEA. The CDR3 protein is CSVGGQGPYEQYF. CDR3 coding DNA: TGCAGCGTTGGCGGACAGGGCCCCTACGAGCAGTACTTC.

The V call is TRBV18, the J call TRBJ2-1, with 13 bases matching TRBD2. CDR3 length equals 16 residues. Germline-derived CDR1 and CDR2 are KGHSH and LQKENI. J was trimmed by 6 bases and V by 3 bases; bases with no gene match: 5. The CDR3 DNA reads as TGTGCCAGCTCACCCAGACTAGCGGGGGGCATCAATGAGCAGTTCTTC. This codes for CASSPRLAGGINEQFF.

CDR3 residues: CASSPGGGTDTQYF. The CDR3 region has the DNA TGTGCCAGCAGCCCAGGTGGGGGGACAGATACGCAGTATTTT. The chain employs TRBV7-3 and TRBJ2-3; TRBD2 might be the D (6 bases). Trimming left V 5 bases short and J 3 bases short, with 12 bases between. Looked up from germline, CDR1 is SGHTA and CDR2 is FQGTGA. The CDR3 spans 14 residues.

The J gene is TRBJ2-1, the V gene TRBV19, with D possibly being TRBD2 (5 bases). The CDR3 is made up of 14 amino acids. The germline V gene has CDR1 LNHDA and CDR2 SQIVND (reference sequence). Between the trimmed V and J ends, which lost 5 bases and 5 bases, there was a span of 13 bases. The CDR3 region is CASSSRETHNEQFF. In DNA, the CDR3 is TGTGCCAGTAGTTCTCGGGAAACTCACAATGAGCAGTTCTTC.

Notes on this clone: Other nucleotide sequences in the sample specify the same CDR3. This chain joins TRBV27 and TRBJ2-7, with 7 bases aligning to TRBD1. The germline V gene encodes CDR1 MNHEY and CDR2 SMNVEV (reference sequence). The CDR3 extends over 14 amino acids. Trimming took 4 bases from V and 1 from J; bases not matched to a gene: 4. The CDR3 DNA reads as TGTGCCAGCAGTTCGACAGGGTCTTCCTACGAGCAGTACTTC. This encodes CASSSTGSSYEQYF.

V is TRBV6-2 or TRBV6-3 and J is TRBJ2-7; D not resolved. The CDR3 sequence is 11 residues long. Germline V gives CDR1 MNHEY, CDR2 SVGEGT. The V end lost 4 bases, the J end lost 2 bases, and 3 bases lay between the germline ends. This CDR3 reads CASSSTYEQYF. DNA of the CDR3: TGTGCCAGCAGTTCAACCTACGAGCAGTACTTC.

A single count supports this clone. The chain links TRBV4-2 to TRBJ2-7; 7 bases are shared with TRBD1. Germline CDR1 reads LGHNA; CDR2 reads YNFKEQ. The CDR3 sequence is 18 residues long. V lost 3 bases to trimming and J lost 0 bases; unmatched junction nucleotides: 14. CDR3 nucleotide sequence: TGTGCCAGCAGCCAGCAAGGGGGCCAGGCGCCTTTCTCCTACGAGCAGTACTTC. Its protein is CASSQQGGQAPFSYEQYF.

The chain links TRBV28 to TRBJ2-7; D is ambiguous. This CDR3 has 13 amino acids. The germline V gene has CDR1 MDHEN and CDR2 SYDVKM. Deletions cut 10 bases from V and 2 bases from J, with 15 bases between. The CDR3 bases are TGTGCCACCGAGTCTGACACGACCTACGAGCAGTACTTC. Protein: CATESDTTYEQYF.

The V gene is TRBV5-1, the J gene TRBJ2-2, with D unresolved. V was shortened by 4 bases and J by 1 base, with 11 bases between the two germline ends. Germline CDR1 reads SGHRS; CDR2 reads YFSETQ. The CDR3 is made up of 15 amino acids. CDR3 nucleotide sequence: TGCGCCAGCAGCGCTATCGGACGGAACACCGGGGAGCTGTTTTTT. Its translation is CASSAIGRNTGELFF.

The rearrangement links TRBV9 to TRBJ2-1; D is undetermined. CDR1 is SGDLS, CDR2 YYNGEE, per germline. Trimming took 7 bases from V and 3 from J, leaving 5 bases between them. There are 11 residues in the CDR3. CDR3 nucleotides: TGTGCCAGCGCGGACTACAATGAGCAGTTCTTC. It yields the protein CASADYNEQFF.

The chain is built from TRBV7-9 and TRBJ2-1; tentatively, D is TRBD1 (5 bases). Germline V gene data show CDR1 as SEHNR and CDR2 as FQNEAQ (reference sequence). Deletions cut 3 bases from V and 5 bases from J, with 14 bases between. The CDR3 is made up of 15 amino acids. The CDR3 DNA follows: TGTGCCAGCAGCTTCCCTAGGACAAAGAACAATGAGCAGTTCTTC. Translated, it gives CASSFPRTKNNEQFF.

The rearrangement links TRBV28 to TRBJ2-1; 10 nucleotides match TRBD2. Germline CDR1 MDHEN, CDR2 SYDVKM. CDR3 length equals 17 residues. With V trimmed by 2 bases and J by 3 bases, 7 bases remained unmatched. In DNA, the CDR3 is TGTGCCAGCAGTTTAACAGCGGGGGGGCGGGACTACAATGAGCAGTTCTTC. Protein product: CASSLTAGGRDYNEQFF.

The CDR3: CASSLLTEAFF. DNA for the CDR3: TGTGCCAGCAGTTTACTCACTGAAGCTTTCTTT. The rearrangement joins TRBV28 to TRBJ1-1, with D hard to call. V shed 2 bases and J shed 4 bases, with 2 bases lying between them. The germline V gene encodes CDR1 MDHEN and CDR2 SYDVKM. This CDR3 contains 11 residues.

The chain combines TRBV27 with TRBJ2-7; a weak D match, TRBD1 (6 bases). CDR1 is MNHEY and CDR2 is SMNVEV in the germline V gene (reference sequence). CDR3 length equals 13 residues. The V end lost 4 bases, the J end lost 5 bases, and 12 bases lay between the germline ends. In DNA form, the CDR3 reads TGTGCCAGCAGTTCGAACAGGGTCCACGAGCAGTACTTC. This sequence encodes CASSSNRVHEQYF.

The rearrangement joins TRBV10-3 to TRBJ2-7; D may be TRBD1 (6 bases). Germline values: CDR1 ENHRY, CDR2 SYGVKD. V was trimmed by 10 bases and J by 5 bases, leaving 18 bases between them. The CDR3 sequence is 13 residues long. CDR3 loop: CATEGQGMHEQYF. The CDR3 DNA is TGTGCCACCGAGGGGCAGGGGATGCACGAGCAGTACTTC.

The V call is TRBV7-2, the J call TRBJ1-5, with D maybe TRBD1 (6 bases). Between the trimmed V and J ends, which lost 1 base and 6 bases, there was a span of 10 bases. Germline CDR1 is SGHTA and CDR2 is FQGNSA. The CDR3 is 14 amino acids. The CDR3 coding sequence is TGTGCCAGCAGCTTAGGGGGGGCGATTCAGCCCCAGCATTTT. Its protein product is CASSLGGAIQPQHF.

The CDR3 spells CASTQGTDNSPLHF. CDR3 bases: TGTGCCAGCACCCAGGGGACAGATAATTCACCCCTCCACTTT. The rearrangement links TRBV7-2 to TRBJ1-6, with 7 bases lining up with TRBD1. From germline, CDR1 is SGHTA and CDR2 FQGNSA. V shed 7 bases and J 5 bases; nucleotides not matched to a gene: 5. This CDR3 has 14 amino acids.